A single sample gave rise to the 29 T cell receptor beta chains below, sequenced in a study of PD-1 blockade in mismatch repair-deficient tumors. Generated by immunoSEQ multiplex PCR, the TCRdb table keeps only in-frame clones and is missing some. The sample has around 130,000 clones, around nine tenths seen once. This specimen was peripheral blood, taken approximately 69 weeks after starting pembrolizumab. The receptor source for this set is an adult with mismatch repair-deficient cancer.

The V gene is TRBV29-1, the J gene TRBJ2-7; D might be TRBD2 (6 bases). The CDR3 contains 12 residues. Trimming removed 6 bases at V and 3 bases at J, with 12 bases between. Germline V gene sequence: CDR1 SQVTM, CDR2 ANQGSEA. CDR3 nucleotides: TGCAGCGTAAGAGGGAGGAGCTACGAGCAGTACTTC. Translating it yields CSVRGRSYEQYF.

The V and J genes are TRBV9 and TRBJ1-2, with 8 bases identical to TRBD1. The CDR3 spans 15 residues. J lost 7 bases, V lost 3 bases, and 11 bases had no gene match. Germline CDR1 and CDR2: SGDLS and YYNGEE. The CDR3 coding sequence is TGTGCCAGCAGCGCGACGGACAGGGAGTGGGGTGGCTACACCTTC. Translated, it gives CASSATDREWGGYTF.

The chain employs TRBV4-2 and TRBJ2-7, with D unclear. This CDR3 comprises 16 residues. The germline CDR1 and CDR2 sequences are LGHNA and YNFKEQ. Trimming removed 0 bases at V and 0 bases at J, with 12 bases between. The CDR3 reads CASSQDWLFGSYEQYF. As DNA, the CDR3 is TGTGCCAGCAGCCAAGATTGGTTATTTGGCTCCTACGAGCAGTACTTC.

This clone has only one observation. This chain uses TRBV27 with TRBJ2-7; no clear D gene. CDR3 length equals 13 residues. With 3 bases removed from V and 5 bases from J, the gap between germline ends came to 11 bases. Germline-derived CDR1 and CDR2 are MNHEY and SMNVEV (reference sequence). Here the CDR3 reads CASSFLGPHEQYF. CDR3 coding DNA: TGTGCCAGCAGTTTCCTCGGACCCCACGAGCAGTACTTC.

This chain uses TRBV14 with TRBJ1-1; TRBD1 matches 9 bases. CDR3 size: 15 residues. After removal of 4 bases from V and 9 bases from J, the junction contained 12 bases not matched to a gene. The germline gives CDR1 SGHDN, CDR2 FVKESK. CDR3 protein: CASSPRTGARSQAFF. The DNA for the CDR3 is TGTGCCAGCAGCCCGCGGACAGGGGCCCGCAGTCAAGCTTTCTTT.

This clone was counted a single time. The rearrangement links TRBV15 to TRBJ2-1; the D gene is possibly TRBD1 (6 bases). The CDR3 has 13 residues. The germline gives CDR1 LNHNV, CDR2 YYDKDF (reference sequence). V was pared by 5 bases and J by 6 bases, with 11 bases between. CDR3 in amino acids: CATSDGTINEQFF. In DNA, the CDR3 is TGTGCCACCAGCGACGGGACAATCAATGAGCAGTTCTTC.

This rearrangement joins TRBV4-1 to TRBJ2-3; D not resolved. Trimming removed 1 base at V and 0 bases at J, with 5 bases between. This CDR3 spans 14 amino acids. Germline CDR1 MGHRA, CDR2 YSYEKL. CDR3 in DNA: TGCGCCAGCAGCCAAGGAACTAGCACAGATACGCAGTATTTT. This codes for CASSQGTSTDTQYF.

The V and J genes are TRBV21-1 and TRBJ1-4. TRBV21-1 is a pseudogene locus. The CDR3 loop spans 14 amino acids. DNA for the CDR3: TGTGCCAGCAGCAAAGGACGGTTTAATGAAAAACTGTTTTTT. Residues: CASSKGRFNEKLFF.

The chain has TRBV15 and TRBJ2-5; D is undetermined. V gave up 0 bases and J gave up 1 base, with 3 bases separating them. Germline V gives CDR1 LNHNV, CDR2 YYDKDF (reference sequence). This CDR3 has 13 amino acids. CDR3 residues: CATSRDPQETQYF. The CDR3 coding sequence is TGTGCCACCAGCAGAGATCCCCAAGAGACCCAGTACTTC.

The chain is built from TRBV14 and TRBJ1-5; D may be TRBD1 (5 bases). Trimming cost V 4 bases and J 4 bases, with 14 bases left between them. The CDR3 sequence is 15 residues long. Germline CDR1 and CDR2: SGHDN and FVKESK. As DNA, the CDR3 is TGTGCCAGCAGCCCCGGGACGGGGGAAAATCAGCCCCAGCATTTT. It translates to CASSPGTGENQPQHF.

This sequence joins TRBV29-1 and TRBJ2-7; 9 bases are a match to TRBD2. Germline V lookup: CDR1 SQVTM, CDR2 ANQGSEA. The V and J ends lost 2 bases and 4 bases, in that order; junction bases with no gene match: 6. The CDR3 consists of 14 residues. The CDR3 region is CSVERREGGYEQYF. CDR3 DNA sequence: TGCAGCGTTGAAAGGCGGGAGGGTGGGTACGAGCAGTACTTC.

The CDR3 DNA follows: TGTGCCAGCAGCTCCCTTCCGGGACAGGGGGCGACTAATGAAAAACTGTTTTTT. Translating gives CASSSLPGQGATNEKLFF. This sequence joins TRBV7-2 and TRBJ1-4; 12 nucleotides agree with TRBD1. This CDR3 is built from 18 residues. With 4 bases clipped from V and 2 bases from J, the junction kept 8 bases outside the gene matches. Per the germline V gene, CDR1 is SGHTA and CDR2 is FQGNSA.

J is TRBJ2-7 and V is TRBV29-1, with D perhaps matching TRBD1 (6 bases). This CDR3 has 13 amino acids. Germline-derived CDR1 and CDR2 are SQVTM and ANQGSEA. Between the trimmed V and J ends, which lost 7 bases and 0 bases, there was a span of 13 bases. CDR3 coding DNA: TGCAGCGCCTGCACAGGGAGCTCCTACGAGCAGTACTTC. Translated, it gives CSACTGSSYEQYF.

This chain links TRBV5-8 with TRBJ2-7; D unresolved. This CDR3 has 14 amino acids. From germline, CDR1 is SGHTS and CDR2 YDEGEE. V was cut by 0 bases and J by 6 bases, with 13 bases left in between. The CDR3 region is CASSLAKGLTEQYF. The CDR3 nucleotides are TGTGCCAGCAGCTTGGCCAAGGGTCTAACCGAGCAGTACTTC.

This rearrangement joins TRBV5-8 to TRBJ2-7; D is perhaps TRBD1 (7 bases). The germline V gene encodes CDR1 SGHTS and CDR2 YDEGEE. There are 15 residues in the CDR3. The germline V and J ends were trimmed by 4 bases and 0 bases, with 14 bases remaining between them. CDR3 region: CASSLGGGLSYEQYF. CDR3 bases: TGTGCCAGCAGCCTCGGAGGGGGCCTCTCCTACGAGCAGTACTTC.

V and J are TRBV6-5 and TRBJ2-1; maybe TRBD2 (6 bases). The CDR3 has 15 residues. From germline, CDR1 is MNHEY and CDR2 SVGAGI. The V end lost 3 bases, the J end lost 6 bases, and 15 bases lay between the germline ends. The CDR3 sequence is CASSYRRTIGNEQFF. DNA of the CDR3: TGTGCCAGCAGTTATAGGAGGACTATCGGCAATGAGCAGTTCTTC.

Comment on this clone: This sample includes further DNA sequences coding for the same CDR3. The gene calls are TRBV5-4 and TRBJ2-7; 11 bases map to TRBD1. The V and J ends lost 5 bases and 4 bases, in that order; junction bases with no gene match: 5. CDR1 SGHNT and CDR2 YYREEE come from the germline V gene (reference sequence). The CDR3 length is 14 residues. CDR3 sequence: CASSPGQGAYEQYF. The CDR3 DNA sequence: TGTGCCAGCAGTCCCGGACAGGGGGCATACGAGCAGTACTTC.

This chain connects TRBV13 to TRBJ2-3; a weak D match, TRBD2 (6 bases). Trimming stripped 4 bases from V and 2 bases from J, with 13 bases between. The CDR3 extends over 15 amino acids. The V gene's germline CDR1 is PRHDT and CDR2 FYEKMQ (reference sequence). In DNA, the CDR3 is TGTGCCAGCAGCTCATTAGCGGAAGACACAGATACGCAGTATTTT. Residues: CASSSLAEDTDTQYF. The full variable domain, in which reference TRBV13 and TRBJ2-3 provide the parts outside the CDR3, is AAGVIQSPRHLIKEKRETATLKCYPIPRHDTVYWYQQGPGQDPQFLISFYEKMQSDKGSIPDRFSAQQFSDYHSELNMSSLELGDSALYFCASSSLAEDTDTQYFGPGTRLTVL.

The V and J genes are TRBV29-1 and TRBJ1-4, with D possibly matching TRBD1 (5 bases). V lost 0 bases to trimming and J lost 4 bases, with 15 bases between them. The CDR3 spans 16 residues. The germline V gene encodes CDR1 SQVTM and CDR2 ANQGSEA. The CDR3 sequence: CSVEDLQELFNEKLFF. The CDR3 bases are TGCAGCGTTGAAGATTTACAGGAATTATTTAATGAAAAACTGTTTTTT.

This clone was observed once. The chain carries TRBV4-1 and TRBJ1-2; D might be TRBD1 (6 bases). The CDR3 runs 16 residues. Germline V gene data show CDR1 as MGHRA and CDR2 as YSYEKL. V lost 6 bases and J 2 bases, leaving 19 bases between the germline ends. The CDR3 DNA sequence: TGCGCCAGCAGACCCACCGGGGGCCGACTCAACTATGGCTACACCTTC. It is translated as CASRPTGGRLNYGYTF.

The V gene is TRBV30, the J gene TRBJ2-2; 8 bases line up with TRBD2. The length of the CDR3 is 14 residues. Germline loops: CDR1 GTSNPN, CDR2 SVGIG (reference sequence). V lost 0 bases to trimming and J lost 7 bases; unmatched junction nucleotides: 4. CDR3 nucleotide sequence: TGTGCCTGGAGTGTGAAGCGGGAGATCGGGGAGCTGTTTTTT. Translated: CAWSVKREIGELFF.

The rearrangement joins TRBV30 to TRBJ2-7; maybe TRBD1 (6 bases). The germline CDR1 and CDR2 sequences are GTSNPN and SVGIG (reference sequence). This CDR3 spans 12 amino acids. Trimming removed 2 bases from V and 6 bases from J, with 11 bases in between. The CDR3 is CAWSPQGFEQYF. In DNA, the CDR3 is TGTGCCTGGAGTCCGCAGGGGTTCGAGCAGTACTTC. Combining the CDR3 with reference TRBV30 and TRBJ2-7 gives the whole variable domain SQTIHQWPATLVQPVGSPLSLECTVEGTSNPNLYWYRQAAGRGLQLLFYSVGIGQISSEVPQNLSASRPQDRQFILSSKKLLLSDSGFYLCAWSPQGFEQYFGPGTRLTVT.

The V gene is TRBV5-1, the J gene TRBJ2-7; 7 nucleotides agree with TRBD1. Germline V gene sequence: CDR1 SGHRS, CDR2 YFSETQ. There are 14 residues in the CDR3. The V segment lost 1 base and the J segment 3 bases; nucleotides outside the gene matches: 4. CDR3 residues: CASSLSGGGYEQYF. For the CDR3, the DNA is TGCGCCAGCAGCTTGTCAGGGGGTGGCTACGAGCAGTACTTC.

V is TRBV5-1 and J is TRBJ1-1, with 8 positions matching TRBD1. This CDR3 comprises 13 residues. The germline V gene encodes CDR1 SGHRS and CDR2 YFSETQ. Germline trimming cut 4 bases from V and 8 bases from J; bases unmatched to any gene: 7. This CDR3 is CASSGKTGVEAFF. The DNA for the CDR3 is TGCGCCAGCAGCGGAAAGACAGGGGTCGAAGCTTTCTTT. Filled out from reference TRBV5-1 and TRBJ1-1, the complete variable domain reads KAGVTQTPRYLIKTRGQQVTLSCSPISGHRSVSWYQQTPGQGLQFLFEYFSETQRNKGNFPGRFSGRQFSNSRSEMNVSTLELGDSALYLCASSGKTGVEAFFGQGTRLTVV.

This sequence joins TRBV21-1 and TRBJ1-1; the table calls TRBD1, which could not be checked here. TRBV21-1 is given as a pseudogene. This CDR3 comprises 15 residues. As DNA, the CDR3 is TGTGCCAGCAGCTTCAACAGGGGAGTGAACACTGAAGCTTTCTTT. Translation gives CASSFNRGVNTEAFF.

The rearrangement joins TRBV7-9 to TRBJ2-7; 7 bases agree with TRBD1. Looked up from germline, CDR1 is SEHNR and CDR2 is FQNEAQ (reference sequence). The CDR3 runs to 15 residues. With 5 bases clipped from V and 0 bases from J, the junction kept 7 bases outside the gene matches. CDR3 bases: TGTGCCAGCAGCGAGGGGGACAGTCCCTCCTACGAGCAGTACTTC. This encodes CASSEGDSPSYEQYF.

This clone is a singleton in its sample. CDR3 amino acids: CSVAGQGSESGANVLTF. The CDR3 DNA reads TGCAGCGTTGCTGGACAGGGGAGTGAGTCTGGGGCCAACGTCCTGACTTTC. The V call is TRBV29-1, the J call TRBJ2-6; 9 positions match TRBD1. Germline CDR1 is SQVTM and CDR2 is ANQGSEA. The CDR3 is made up of 17 amino acids. The junction had 8 bases not matched to a gene; V was cut back by 4 bases and J by 1 base. The complete variable domain, with remaining parts taken from reference TRBV29-1 and TRBJ2-6, reads SAVISQKPSRDICQRGTSLTIQCQVDSQVTMMFWYRQQPGQSLTLIATANQGSEATYESGFVIDKFPISRPNLTFSTLTVSNMSPEDSSIYLCSVAGQGSESGANVLTFGAGSRLTVL.

The V gene is TRBV5-1, the J gene TRBJ2-2; D call uncertain. Trimming shortened V by 2 bases and J by 0 bases, and 8 bases separated the two germline ends. Germline assignment: CDR1 SGHRS and CDR2 YFSETQ. This CDR3 has 15 amino acids. CDR3 residues: CASSFRTANTGELFF. CDR3 sequence (DNA): TGCGCCAGCAGCTTCAGGACCGCGAACACCGGGGAGCTGTTTTTT.

In its sample, this clone was seen once. The rearrangement uses TRBV15 and TRBJ2-7, with 8 bases matching TRBD1. V was clipped by 5 bases and J by 4 bases; unmatched bases: 7. The CDR3 extends over 14 amino acids. Germline V gene lookup returns CDR1 LNHNV and CDR2 YYDKDF (reference sequence). CDR3 DNA: TGTGCCACCAGCGAGGGCAGGGGGCCATACGAGCAGTACTTC. Its translation is CATSEGRGPYEQYF.